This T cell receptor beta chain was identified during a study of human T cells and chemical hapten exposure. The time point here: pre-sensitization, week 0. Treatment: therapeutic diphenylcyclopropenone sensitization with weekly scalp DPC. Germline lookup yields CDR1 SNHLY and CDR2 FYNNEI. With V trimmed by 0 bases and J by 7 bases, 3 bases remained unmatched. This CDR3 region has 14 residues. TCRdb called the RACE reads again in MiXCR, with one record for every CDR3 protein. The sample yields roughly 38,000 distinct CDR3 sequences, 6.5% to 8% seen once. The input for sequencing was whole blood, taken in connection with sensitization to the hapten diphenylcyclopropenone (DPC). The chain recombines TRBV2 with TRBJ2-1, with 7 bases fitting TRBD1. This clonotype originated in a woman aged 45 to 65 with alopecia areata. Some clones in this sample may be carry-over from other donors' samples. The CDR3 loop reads CASSEAYRGNEQFF. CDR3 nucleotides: TGTGCCAGCAGTGAAGCGTACAGGGGAAATGAGCAGTTCTTC.